This TCR beta chain was profiled in a study of response to subunit inactivated influenza vaccine. Study-level findings and limits: New T cells are recruited in small numbers by each seasonal influenza vaccination, according to the authors' suggestion.

TCRdb re-called the RT-PCR reads through MiXCR, storing one row per CDR3 protein. Among approximately 250,000 distinct CDR3 sequences listed, over 9% were seen once. This clonotype was seen only a few times. As yet, its antigen is unknown. The starting material was non-naive T cells sorted from PBMCs, obtained 14 days before vaccination. The source of this sequence is a man aged 50 or older who received an inactivated influenza vaccine.

CDR3 loop: CSARVSRGHSDTQYF. The CDR3 DNA reads as TGCAGTGCTAGAGTTTCTCGCGGTCACTCGGATACGCAGTATTTT. The chain is built from TRBV20-1 and TRBJ2-3; D is unresolved. The CDR3 length is 15 residues. Germline V gene lookup returns CDR1 DFQATT and CDR2 SNEGSKA (reference sequence). Trimming cost V 1 base and J 6 bases, with 17 bases left between them.